This T cell receptor beta chain was obtained from a study of blood T cell repertoires in COVID-19. Study background: The United States, Italy and Spain provided the acute and convalescent COVID-19 samples. PBMCs, B-cell-depleted T cells, or T cells provided the cDNA or gDNA that made up the material.

Per the original methods: Scientists estimated how many nucleated cells there were by amplifying reference gene primers. Assay used: immunoSEQ multiplex PCR; TCRdb lists only in-frame clones, some missing. The V and J calls and clone size are taken from that table; D and trimming were inferred from the DNA. The table shows about 150,000 clones, with roughly four fifths occurring only once. Sequencing was done on a sample of peripheral blood. The sequence derives from a man older than 75 with acute or convalescent COVID-19.

The CDR3: CASSFSGGEETQYF. CDR3 DNA sequence: TGTGCCAGCAGCTTCTCAGGGGGAGAAGAGACCCAGTACTTC. The V and J genes are TRBV5-6 and TRBJ2-5, with 7 nucleotides matching TRBD1. The CDR3 runs 14 residues. Germline-derived CDR1 and CDR2 are SGHDT and YYEEEE. The junction had 4 bases not matched to a gene; V was cut back by 2 bases and J by 3 bases.